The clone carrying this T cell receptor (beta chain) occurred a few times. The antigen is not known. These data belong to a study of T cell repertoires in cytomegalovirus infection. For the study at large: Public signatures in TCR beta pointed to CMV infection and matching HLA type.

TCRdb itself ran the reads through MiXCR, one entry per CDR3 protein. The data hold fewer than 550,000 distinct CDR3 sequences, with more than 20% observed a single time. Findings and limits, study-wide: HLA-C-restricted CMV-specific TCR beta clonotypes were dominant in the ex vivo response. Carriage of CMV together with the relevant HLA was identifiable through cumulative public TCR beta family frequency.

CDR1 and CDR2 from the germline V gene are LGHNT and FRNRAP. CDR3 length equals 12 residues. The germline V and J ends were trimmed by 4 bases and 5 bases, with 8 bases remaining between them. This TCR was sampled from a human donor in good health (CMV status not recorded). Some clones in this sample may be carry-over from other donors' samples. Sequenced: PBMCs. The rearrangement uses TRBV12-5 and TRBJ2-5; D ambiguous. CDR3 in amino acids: CASGYNRETQYF. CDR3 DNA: TGTGCTAGTGGTTACAATAGGGAGACCCAGTACTTC. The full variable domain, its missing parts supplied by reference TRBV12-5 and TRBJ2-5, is DARVTQTPRHKVTEMGQEVTMRCQPILGHNTVFWYRQTMMQGLELLAYFRNRAPLDDSGMPKDRFSAEMPDATLATLKIQPSEPRDSAVYFCASGYNRETQYFGPGTRLLVL.